This T cell receptor beta chain was profiled in a study of T cells in Graves' hyperthyroidism and ophthalmopathy. Germline loops: CDR1 LGHNA, CDR2 YNFKEQ. V shed 1 base, J shed 4 bases, and the junction held 7 bases outside the gene matches. This CDR3 contains 16 residues. Subjects with ophthalmopathy showed a Clinical Activity Score no lower than 3, a NOSPECS grade no lower than 4, and a duration shorter than 3 months. Researchers took RNA transcripts and amplified the TCR beta CDR3 regions from them. TCR CDR3 regions were first amplified by RT-PCR with HTBI primers. TCRdb called the multiplex PCR reads again in MiXCR, with one record for every CDR3 protein. Of 300,000 to 350,000 distinct CDR3 sequences in the sample, roughly 20% were seen once. Study-level points and caveats: The model predicted ophthalmopathy a median approximately 6 months before onset.

Regarding this clonotype: Its antigen is undetermined.

This chain joins TRBV4-2 and TRBJ1-2; 9 nucleotides line up with TRBD1. This sequence originates from a woman aged 40 to 49 with Graves' ophthalmopathy. Material: blood. The DNA of the CDR3 is TGTGCCAGCAGCCAAGCCCTCGGACAGGGGAGCTATGGCTACACCTTC. Its protein is CASSQALGQGSYGYTF.